Reported below is one TCR beta chain. Authors' methods: Scientists estimated how many nucleated cells there were by amplifying reference gene primers. The table came from immunoSEQ multiplex PCR; TCRdb's copy has only in-frame clones and leaves some out. Clonal size and the V and J genes are those of that table, whereas D and trimming came from the DNA. Found here are about 170,000 clones, about 88% of them singletons; the top ten hold 25% to 30%. The CDR3 has 14 residues. V lost 4 bases to trimming and J lost 2 bases, with 9 bases between them. The germline CDR1 and CDR2 sequences are WSHSY and SAAADI. The entry originates in a study of blood T cell repertoires in COVID-19. About the research overall: Whether acute or convalescent, the COVID-19 samples came from the United States, Italy and Spain. Sample material is recorded as cDNA or gDNA derived from T cells, B-cell-depleted T cells, or PBMCs.

The sample comprised peripheral blood. The origin of this receptor is a man in his fifties or sixties with acute or convalescent COVID-19. This chain connects TRBV10-2 to TRBJ1-5; D is ambiguous. CDR3 DNA: TGCGCCAGCAGTGGAGCGCGCCGCAATCAGCCCCAGCATTTT. This sequence encodes CASSGARRNQPQHF.